This T cell receptor (beta chain) comes out of a study of identical twins. This CDR3 is 13 amino acids long. Germline V gene data show CDR1 as LGHDT and CDR2 as YNNKEL (reference sequence). The germline V and J ends were trimmed by 3 bases and 4 bases, with 7 bases remaining between them. TCRdb re-called the 5' RACE reads through MiXCR, storing one row per CDR3 protein. The table shows 300,000 to 400,000 distinct CDR3 sequences, with 9% to 15% occurring only once. These data also formed part of another study, on yellow fever vaccine responses in identical twins.

This sequence was found in a woman younger than 30 in good health. The sample consisted of CD8+ T cells sorted from blood. This chain joins TRBV3-1 and TRBJ2-1; no clear D. CDR3 amino acids: CASSHMWYNEQFF. DNA for the CDR3: TGTGCCAGCAGCCATATGTGGTACAATGAGCAGTTCTTC.